Presented here are 27 T cell receptor beta chains from one specimen sequenced in a study of cytomegalovirus exposure and HLA in healthy donors. The PCR had 60 Vbeta and 13 Jbeta primers. Sequenced by immunoSEQ multiplex PCR; TCRdb stores in-frame clones only, minus some. The data hold 25,000 or so clones, with roughly 73% observed a single time. The specimen sequenced was PBMCs. The receptors here all came from a male donor in good health and CMV-seronegative.

The chain is built from TRBV30 and TRBJ1-5; TRBD1 matches 7 bases. J gave up 1 base and V 5 bases, and 8 bases lay outside the gene matches. This CDR3 spans 15 amino acids. Germline V gene sequence: CDR1 GTSNPN, CDR2 SVGIG (reference sequence). The DNA of the CDR3 is TGTGCCTGGGGGACGACAGGGACAAGCAATCAGCCCCAGCATTTT. This translates into CAWGTTGTSNQPQHF. Combining the CDR3 with reference TRBV30 and TRBJ1-5 gives the whole variable domain SQTIHQWPATLVQPVGSPLSLECTVEGTSNPNLYWYRQAAGRGLQLLFYSVGIGQISSEVPQNLSASRPQDRQFILSSKKLLLSDSGFYLCAWGTTGTSNQPQHFGDGTRLSIL.

This chain uses TRBV7-9 with TRBJ1-4; weak D call: TRBD1 (5 bases). CDR1 is SEHNR and CDR2 is FQNEAQ in the germline V gene (reference sequence). The germline V and J ends were trimmed by 3 bases and 0 bases, with 17 bases remaining between them. The CDR3 consists of 18 residues. The CDR3 region has the DNA TGTGCCAGCAGCTTGCCGGCAGGGTGGGATCCAACTAATGAAAAACTGTTTTTT. It encodes CASSLPAGWDPTNEKLFF.

The chain is built from TRBV7-9 and TRBJ1-2, with 8 bases fitting TRBD1. CDR1 is SEHNR, CDR2 FQNEAQ, per germline (reference sequence). This CDR3 has 15 residues. Trimming took 5 bases from V and 2 from J; bases not matched to a gene: 7. CDR3 DNA sequence: TGTGCCAGCAGCCCGCGGACAGGGAACAACTATGGCTACACCTTC. This encodes CASSPRTGNNYGYTF.

This chain connects TRBV4-2 to TRBJ2-6; the match to TRBD2 covers 7 bases. From germline, CDR1 is LGHNA and CDR2 YNFKEQ. This CDR3 has 15 amino acids. V lost 4 bases, J lost 1 base, and 1 base stayed unmatched. The DNA for the CDR3 is TGTGCCAGCAGCCCCGGGAGGTCTGGGGCCAACGTCCTGACTTTC. The encoded protein is CASSPGRSGANVLTF.

This chain uses TRBV5-1 with TRBJ1-4; the match to TRBD1 covers 7 bases. The CDR3 length is 15 residues. Germline values: CDR1 SGHRS, CDR2 YFSETQ. Germline trimming cut 0 bases from V and 5 bases from J; bases unmatched to any gene: 4. This CDR3 is CASSLGDSQNEKLFF. CDR3 bases: TGCGCCAGCAGCTTGGGGGACAGCCAGAATGAAAAACTGTTTTTT.

Concerning this clone itself: One end of the junction does not line up with germline, which may come from a read error. This sequence joins TRBV7-9 and TRBJ2-2; D unclear. The CDR3 is 16 residues long. CDR1 and CDR2 (germline): SEHNR, FQNEAQ (reference sequence). The CDR3 reads CSSSLGIDLNTGELFF. DNA for the CDR3: TGTTCCAGCAGCTTAGGTATAGACTTGAACACCGGGGAGCTGTTTTTT.

The chain couples TRBV28 to TRBJ2-7; D possibly corresponds to TRBD1 (6 bases). Germline values: CDR1 MDHEN, CDR2 SYDVKM. The CDR3 consists of 16 residues. The germline V and J ends were trimmed by 3 bases and 0 bases, with 15 bases remaining between them. The CDR3 reads CASSLPRTGSSYEQYF. The CDR3 DNA reads as TGTGCCAGCAGTTTGCCTCGCACAGGGTCCTCCTACGAGCAGTACTTC.

Turning to this clone: Other DNA sequences in the sample encode the same CDR3. The chain employs TRBV5-1 and TRBJ2-4, with 12 bases fitting TRBD2. The CDR3 contains 16 residues. The ends lost 4 bases at V and 7 bases at J; junction bases unmatched: 9. Germline V CDR1 and CDR2: SGHRS, YFSETQ. CDR3 amino acids: CASSPNGLAGWNIQYF. CDR3 DNA: TGCGCCAGCAGCCCCAATGGACTAGCGGGATGGAACATTCAGTACTTC. Full variable domain (remainder filled in from reference TRBV5-1 and TRBJ2-4): KAGVTQTPRYLIKTRGQQVTLSCSPISGHRSVSWYQQTPGQGLQFLFEYFSETQRNKGNFPGRFSGRQFSNSRSEMNVSTLELGDSALYLCASSPNGLAGWNIQYFGAGTRLSVL.

V gene TRBV6-5 combines with J gene TRBJ2-5; TRBD2 matches 13 bases. The length of the CDR3 is 15 residues. The V segment lost 5 bases and the J segment 2 bases; nucleotides outside the gene matches: 2. From germline, CDR1 is MNHEY and CDR2 SVGAGI. The CDR3 protein is CASSRLAGGQETQYF. CDR3 DNA sequence: TGTGCCAGCAGTAGACTAGCGGGGGGTCAAGAGACCCAGTACTTC.

The rearrangement joins TRBV7-2 to TRBJ2-5; 12 bases agree with TRBD2. Germline CDR1 and CDR2: SGHTA and FQGNSA. V was pared by 5 bases and J by 4 bases, with 8 bases of the junction left unmatched. The CDR3 length is 16 residues. CDR3 sequence: CASSPLGLAGSETQYF. CDR3 sequence (DNA): TGTGCCAGCAGCCCCCTCGGACTAGCGGGGTCAGAGACCCAGTACTTC.

The chain recombines TRBV11-2 with TRBJ2-7; D may be TRBD2 (6 bases). CDR3 size: 14 residues. Per the germline V gene, CDR1 is SGHAT and CDR2 is FQNNGV. V was shortened by 3 bases and J by 7 bases, with 16 bases between the two germline ends. Here the CDR3 reads CASSFLDTAGEQYF. CDR3 sequence (DNA): TGTGCCAGCAGCTTCCTGGACACGGCGGGGGAGCAGTACTTC.

V is TRBV7-9 and J is TRBJ1-1, with no clear D. CDR3 length equals 13 residues. CDR1 is SEHNR, CDR2 FQNEAQ, per germline (reference sequence). The V and J ends lost 7 bases and 7 bases respectively, with 16 bases between them. CDR3 sequence reads: CASNKGSGIEAFF. The CDR3 coding sequence is TGTGCCAGCAACAAAGGATCGGGGATTGAAGCTTTCTTT.

J is TRBJ1-5 and V is TRBV28; 11 positions match TRBD1. V shed 11 bases and J 7 bases; nucleotides not matched to a gene: 10. The length of the CDR3 is 14 residues. Per the germline V gene, CDR1 is MDHEN and CDR2 is SYDVKM. Here the CDR3 DNA reads TGTGCCGCCCGGACAGGGGGCGAAGGACAGCCCCAGCATTTT. Residues: CAARTGGEGQPQHF.

The gene calls are TRBV28 and TRBJ1-2; 8 nucleotides align to TRBD1. The CDR3 length is 15 residues. J was trimmed by 4 bases and V by 3 bases; bases with no gene match: 7. CDR1 and CDR2 from the germline V gene are MDHEN and SYDVKM. The CDR3 DNA follows: TGTGCCAGCAGTTTGGACAGGGCCCCTTTCTATGGCTACACCTTC. This codes for CASSLDRAPFYGYTF.

The chain recombines TRBV5-1 with TRBJ2-1; the match to TRBD1 covers 9 bases. Germline CDR1 is SGHRS and CDR2 is YFSETQ. The ends lost 0 bases at V and 3 bases at J; junction bases unmatched: 4. CDR3 size: 16 residues. The DNA for the CDR3 is TGCGCCAGCAGCTTGGATTCGACAGGGGGCTACAATGAGCAGTTCTTC. Protein product: CASSLDSTGGYNEQFF.

The V and J genes are TRBV7-9 and TRBJ2-1; 11 nucleotides agree with TRBD2. This CDR3 has 15 amino acids. Germline-derived CDR1 and CDR2 are SEHNR and FQNEAQ (reference sequence). The V segment lost 3 bases and the J segment 8 bases; nucleotides outside the gene matches: 6. The CDR3 DNA follows: TGTGCCAGCAGCTTCGTTGGGACTAGCGGCTATGAGCAGTTCTTC. Its translation: CASSFVGTSGYEQFF.

The chain carries TRBV2 and TRBJ2-3, with D perhaps matching TRBD2 (6 bases). Trimming cost V 8 bases and J 2 bases, with 17 bases left between them. CDR1 SNHLY and CDR2 FYNNEI come from the germline V gene. The CDR3 has 15 amino acids. CDR3 DNA sequence: TGTGCCAGCGAAACGGGACTCTCCCCCACAGATACGCAGTATTTT. Protein sequence: CASETGLSPTDTQYF.

The rearrangement uses TRBV4-1 and TRBJ1-2; D is undetermined. Germline-derived CDR1 and CDR2 are MGHRA and YSYEKL. Deletions cut 1 base from V and 0 bases from J, with 9 bases between. The CDR3 is 15 amino acids. The CDR3 loop reads CASSQAESANYGYTF. The CDR3, as DNA: TGCGCCAGCAGCCAAGCGGAGTCAGCTAACTATGGCTACACCTTC.

The chain employs TRBV6-5 and TRBJ1-5, with 7 positions matching TRBD1. After removal of 6 bases from V and 4 bases from J, the junction contained 6 bases not matched to a gene. Per germline, CDR1 MNHEY and CDR2 SVGAGI. The CDR3 length is 14 residues. The CDR3 is CASSDEGANQPQHF. As DNA, the CDR3 is TGTGCCAGCAGCGACGAGGGGGCAAATCAGCCCCAGCATTTT.

V is TRBV7-2 and J is TRBJ2-2; a possible D gene is TRBD2 (7 bases). Germline CDR1 is SGHTA and CDR2 is FQGNSA. The CDR3 loop spans 16 amino acids. Trimming took off 3 bases at V and 5 bases at J, with 16 bases between the two ends. The CDR3 protein is CASSFRGGSGTGELFF. Written as DNA, the CDR3 is TGTGCCAGCAGCTTTAGGGGGGGCTCGGGGACCGGGGAGCTGTTTTTT.

This chain links TRBV7-9 with TRBJ2-3, with 8 bases that match TRBD2. V shed 5 bases, J shed 4 bases, and the junction held 8 bases outside the gene matches. This CDR3 has 15 residues. Germline V gene sequence: CDR1 SEHNR, CDR2 FQNEAQ (reference sequence). CDR3 DNA sequence: TGTGCCAGCAGCAAAGCGGGGGTCGGGGCAGATACGCAGTATTTT. It codes for CASSKAGVGADTQYF.

The chain joins TRBV28 to TRBJ2-5; D may be TRBD1 (5 bases). The end of the DNA fits TRBJ2-7 better, so the J call may be wrong. CDR1 and CDR2 (germline): MDHEN, SYDVKM. The CDR3 extends over 13 amino acids. CDR3 loop: CASSPRVTDEQYF. In DNA, the CDR3 is TGTGCCAGCAGTCCCAGGGTTACGGACGAGCAGTACTTC.

This chain joins TRBV7-2 and TRBJ2-5; no definite D call. The DNA matches TRBJ2-7 better at its end, which makes the J call doubtful. The germline CDR1 and CDR2 sequences are SGHTA and FQGNSA. The CDR3 covers 13 residues. The CDR3 here is CASSLASSYEQYF. The DNA of the CDR3 is TGTGCCAGCAGCTTAGCTAGCTCCTACGAGCAGTACTTC.

This sequence joins TRBV18 and TRBJ2-1; possibly TRBD1 for D (5 bases). The CDR3 length is 15 residues. Trimming stripped 2 bases from V and 6 bases from J, with 14 bases between. Germline V lookup: CDR1 KGHSH, CDR2 LQKENI. The CDR3 region has the DNA TGTGCCAGCTCACCAGCGGACCAGGGCTCCAATGAGCAGTTCTTC. Translated, it gives CASSPADQGSNEQFF.

The chain employs TRBV30 and TRBJ2-6, with D maybe TRBD2 (7 bases). CDR3 size: 16 residues. Trimming stripped 4 bases from V and 0 bases from J, with 13 bases between. Germline-derived CDR1 and CDR2 are GTSNPN and SVGIG (reference sequence). CDR3 DNA: TGTGCCTGGACTGCGGGGGCCAACTCTGGGGCCAACGTCCTGACTTTC. Translation gives CAWTAGANSGANVLTF.

A few counts support this clone. The chain has TRBV27 and TRBJ1-6; D might be TRBD1 (6 bases). V shed 2 bases and J shed 2 bases, with 13 bases lying between them. Germline lookup yields CDR1 MNHEY and CDR2 SMNVEV (reference sequence). This CDR3 region has 17 residues. The CDR3, as DNA: TGTGCCAGCAGTTTAAAGGCGGGGGGCCCCTATAATTCACCCCTCCACTTT. It is translated as CASSLKAGGPYNSPLHF.

The genes are TRBV23-1 and TRBJ2-7, with 11 bases aligning to TRBD2. TRBV23-1 is classed as an ORF, of uncertain function. The V gene end was trimmed by 0 bases and the J gene end by 4 bases; junction bases not matched to a gene: 11. The CDR3 has 18 residues. CDR3 amino acids: CASSQSTPSTSGSYEQYF. The CDR3 DNA sequence: TGCGCCAGCAGTCAATCAACCCCCTCTACTAGCGGGAGTTACGAGCAGTACTTC.